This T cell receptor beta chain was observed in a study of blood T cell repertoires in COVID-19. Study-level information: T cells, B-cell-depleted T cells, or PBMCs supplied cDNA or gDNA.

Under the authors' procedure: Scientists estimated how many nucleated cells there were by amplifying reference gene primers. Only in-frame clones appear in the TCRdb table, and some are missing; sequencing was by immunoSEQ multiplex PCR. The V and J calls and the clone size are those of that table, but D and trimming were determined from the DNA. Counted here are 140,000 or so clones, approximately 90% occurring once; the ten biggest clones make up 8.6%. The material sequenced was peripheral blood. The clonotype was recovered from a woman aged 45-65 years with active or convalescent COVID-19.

CDR3 residues: CASSFDRGRNYGYTF. The CDR3 DNA reads as TGTGCCAGCAGCTTCGATAGGGGCAGAAACTATGGCTACACCTTC. The gene calls are TRBV5-4 and TRBJ1-2, with D possibly TRBD1 on 5 matching bases. This CDR3 spans 15 amino acids. CDR1 and CDR2 from the germline V gene are SGHNT and YYREEE (reference sequence). V was cut by 2 bases and J by 2 bases, with 13 bases left in between.